This T cell receptor beta chain emerged from a study of control samples from healthy donors and cancer patients. Repertoires were generated with immunoSEQ multiplex PCR, while TCRdb's copy carries only in-frame clones and drops some. The sample consists of about 70,000 clones, around 82% of them appearing once. The germline CDR1 and CDR2 sequences are SEHNR and FQNEAQ (reference sequence). The CDR3 totals 13 residues. The ends were cut back, 7 bases at V and 6 bases at J, with 14 bases in the middle. The TCR sequence derives from a man aged 45-60 years in good health. The sequenced material came from blood. The chain carries TRBV7-9 and TRBJ2-3, with a weak D call TRBD2 (5 bases). CDR3 DNA: TGTGCCAGCACCGCCCGGGGTCAGGATACGCAGTATTTT. This sequence encodes CASTARGQDTQYF.